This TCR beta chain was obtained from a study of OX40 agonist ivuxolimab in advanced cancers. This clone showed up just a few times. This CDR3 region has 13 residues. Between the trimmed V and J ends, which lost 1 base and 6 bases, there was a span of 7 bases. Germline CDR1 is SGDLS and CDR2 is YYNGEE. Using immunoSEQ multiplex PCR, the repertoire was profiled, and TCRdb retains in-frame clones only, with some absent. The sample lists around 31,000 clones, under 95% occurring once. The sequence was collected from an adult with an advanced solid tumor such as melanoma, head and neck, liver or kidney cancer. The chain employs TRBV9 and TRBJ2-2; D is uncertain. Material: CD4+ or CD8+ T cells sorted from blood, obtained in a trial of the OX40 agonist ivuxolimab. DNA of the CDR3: TGTGCCAGCAGCGTAAGTGGGTCCGGGGAGCTGTTTTTT. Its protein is CASSVSGSGELFF.